Listed below are T cell receptor beta chains from one sample, sequenced in a study of graft-versus-host responses after intestinal transplantation. Their antigens remain unidentified. Assay used: immunoSEQ multiplex PCR; TCRdb lists only in-frame clones, some missing. The sample consists of over 100,000 clones, roughly 96% of them appearing once. The sample in question was unstimulated CD8+ T cells sorted from spleen or lymph node cells, obtained before intestinal transplant. The source of these receptors is a human donor who received an intestinal transplant. CDR3s include the opening cysteine and the closing phenylalanine or tryptophan. Each record gives: CDR3 length, D gene, V gene, J gene, clone size, CDR3 protein, CDR3 DNA. D genes are given only for firm matches. Not all rows give a size; the values are once, few, many and, for expanded clones, a class.

CDR3 length: 14; D gene: -; V gene: TRBV2; J gene: TRBJ2-1; clone size: -; CDR3 protein: CASKAGPSYNEQFF; CDR3 DNA: TGTGCCAGCAAGGCGGGGCCCTCCTACAATGAGCAGTTCTTC
CDR3 length: 15; D gene: -; V gene: TRBV18; J gene: TRBJ2-7; clone size: -; CDR3 protein: CASSPPYRYLYEQYF; CDR3 DNA: TGTGCCAGCTCACCACCGTACAGGTACCTTTACGAGCAGTACTTC
CDR3 length: 17; D gene: -; V gene: TRBV5-6; J gene: TRBJ2-2; clone size: -; CDR3 protein: CASSLFRAGPNTGELFF; CDR3 DNA: TGTGCCAGCAGCTTGTTCCGGGCCGGACCTAACACCGGGGAGCTGTTTTTT
CDR3 length: 13; D gene: -; V gene: TRBV7-8; J gene: TRBJ1-1; clone size: -; CDR3 protein: CASSSGTRYEAFF; CDR3 DNA: TGTGCCAGCAGCTCTGGGACACGCTATGAAGCTTTCTTT
CDR3 length: 16; D gene: -; V gene: TRBV4-1; J gene: TRBJ2-5; clone size: -; CDR3 protein: CASSQYRGGFQETQYF; CDR3 DNA: TGCGCCAGCAGCCAATATAGAGGCGGCTTCCAAGAGACCCAGTACTTC
CDR3 length: 11; D gene: TRBD1; V gene: TRBV20-1; J gene: TRBJ2-7; clone size: -; CDR3 protein: CSSGQGGEQYF; CDR3 DNA: TGCAGCTCGGGACAGGGGGGCGAGCAGTACTTC
CDR3 length: 15; D gene: TRBD2; V gene: TRBV27; J gene: TRBJ2-1; clone size: -; CDR3 protein: CASSAVAGALYEQFF; CDR3 DNA: TGTGCCAGCAGTGCAGTAGCGGGAGCACTGTATGAGCAGTTCTTC
CDR3 length: 15; D gene: -; V gene: TRBV9; J gene: TRBJ2-6; clone size: -; CDR3 protein: CASSVARSGANVLTF; CDR3 DNA: TGTGCCAGCAGCGTAGCCAGATCTGGGGCCAACGTCCTGACTTTC
CDR3 length: 18; D gene: TRBD2; V gene: TRBV9; J gene: TRBJ2-3; clone size: -; CDR3 protein: CASSVGFETSGSTDTQYF; CDR3 DNA: TGTGCCAGCAGCGTAGGTTTCGAGACTAGCGGTAGCACAGATACGCAGTATTTT
CDR3 length: 20; D gene: TRBD2; V gene: TRBV9; J gene: TRBJ2-1; clone size: once; CDR3 protein: CASSSLGENAKRDDYNEQFF; CDR3 DNA: TGTGCCAGCAGCTCCCTCGGGGAAAATGCTAAGCGGGACGACTACAATGAGCAGTTCTTC
CDR3 length: 14; D gene: -; V gene: TRBV9; J gene: TRBJ1-1; clone size: -; CDR3 protein: CASSATGTNTEAFF; CDR3 DNA: TGTGCCAGCAGCGCAACCGGGACGAACACTGAAGCTTTCTTT
CDR3 length: 16; D gene: -; V gene: TRBV5-4; J gene: TRBJ2-7; clone size: -; CDR3 protein: CASSLEGTLSSYEQYF; CDR3 DNA: TGTGCCAGCAGCTTGGAGGGGACACTTAGCTCCTACGAGCAGTACTTC
CDR3 length: 10; D gene: -; V gene: TRBV11-2; J gene: TRBJ2-7; clone size: -; CDR3 protein: CASSPHSEYF; CDR3 DNA: TGTGCCAGCAGCCCTCACTCCGAGTACTTC
CDR3 length: 10; D gene: -; V gene: TRBV30; J gene: TRBJ1-1; clone size: -; CDR3 protein: CAWYNTEAFF; CDR3 DNA: TGTGCCTGGTATAATACTGAAGCTTTCTTT
CDR3 length: 15; D gene: TRBD1; V gene: TRBV19; J gene: TRBJ1-5; clone size: -; CDR3 protein: CASSPGQGGSQPQHF; CDR3 DNA: TGTGCCAGTAGCCCAGGACAGGGTGGGTCTCAGCCCCAGCATTTT
CDR3 length: 12; D gene: -; V gene: TRBV11-2; J gene: TRBJ1-3; clone size: -; CDR3 protein: CASSLEGNTIYF; CDR3 DNA: TGTGCCAGCAGCTTAGAGGGAAACACCATATATTTT
CDR3 length: 14; D gene: -; V gene: TRBV4-3; J gene: TRBJ2-7; clone size: -; CDR3 protein: CASSQDGGTYEQYF; CDR3 DNA: TGCGCCAGCAGCCAAGATGGGGGGACCTACGAGCAGTACTTC
CDR3 length: 18; D gene: -; V gene: TRBV5-3; J gene: TRBJ2-7; clone size: -; CDR3 protein: CARSLVFRVRDSSYEQYF; CDR3 DNA: TGTGCCAGAAGCTTGGTTTTTAGGGTGCGCGACAGCTCCTACGAGCAGTACTTC
CDR3 length: 15; D gene: TRBD2; V gene: TRBV28; J gene: TRBJ2-7; clone size: once; CDR3 protein: CASSLWAGEKGEQYF; CDR3 DNA: TGTGCCAGCAGTTTATGGGCGGGGGAGAAGGGCGAGCAGTACTTC
CDR3 length: 13; D gene: -; V gene: TRBV28; J gene: TRBJ1-1; clone size: -; CDR3 protein: CASSLGRGTEAFF; CDR3 DNA: TGTGCCAGCAGTTTGGGCAGGGGAACTGAAGCTTTCTTT
CDR3 length: 15; D gene: TRBD1; V gene: TRBV4-1; J gene: TRBJ1-6; clone size: -; CDR3 protein: CASSLRQGENSPLHF; CDR3 DNA: TGCGCCAGCAGCTTACGACAGGGGGAAAATTCACCCCTCCACTTT
CDR3 length: 18; D gene: TRBD1; V gene: TRBV12-5; J gene: TRBJ2-2; clone size: -; CDR3 protein: CASGLALSGTGATGELFF; CDR3 DNA: TGTGCTAGTGGTTTGGCCTTATCCGGGACAGGGGCTACCGGGGAGCTGTTTTTT
CDR3 length: 12; D gene: -; V gene: TRBV28; J gene: TRBJ2-7; clone size: -; CDR3 protein: CASSPLTYEQYF; CDR3 DNA: TGTGCCAGCAGCCCCCTAACCTACGAGCAGTACTTC
CDR3 length: 13; D gene: -; V gene: TRBV4-2; J gene: TRBJ2-7; clone size: -; CDR3 protein: CASSQEVSYEQYF; CDR3 DNA: TGTGCCAGCAGCCAAGAAGTTTCCTACGAGCAGTACTTC
CDR3 length: 18; D gene: TRBD1; V gene: TRBV9; J gene: TRBJ2-1; clone size: -; CDR3 protein: CASSLAMTGGMSYNEQFF; CDR3 DNA: TGTGCCAGCAGCCTAGCGATGACAGGGGGAATGTCCTACAATGAGCAGTTCTTC
CDR3 length: 13; D gene: -; V gene: TRBV9; J gene: TRBJ1-2; clone size: -; CDR3 protein: CASSVTHAHGYTF; CDR3 DNA: TGTGCCAGCAGCGTAACCCACGCTCATGGCTACACCTTC